Below, 22 T cell receptor beta chains from the same sample are listed, as sequenced in a study of CD8 T cells in ankylosing spondylitis. TCRdb itself ran the 5' RACE reads through MiXCR, one entry per CDR3 protein. The sample yields 230,000 or so distinct CDR3 sequences, 20% to 30% seen once. The sequencing sample was made of blood, either unsorted or a sorted T cell fraction (not recorded which). These receptor sequences come from a male donor with ankylosing spondylitis or in good health (not recorded which).

This chain connects TRBV20-1 to TRBJ2-3; 7 bases match TRBD2. V was clipped by 3 bases and J by 0 bases; unmatched bases: 21. The CDR3 consists of 20 residues. The germline V gene has CDR1 DFQATT and CDR2 SNEGSKA (reference sequence). CDR3 coding DNA: TGCAGTGCTAGGGACGGAAGATGGAGCGGGTGGGGGGGGAGCACAGATACGCAGTATTTT. Its translation: CSARDGRWSGWGGSTDTQYF.

This clonotype occurred a few times. The chain is built from TRBV14 and TRBJ2-2, with D possibly TRBD1 on 7 matching bases. Germline CDR1 and CDR2: SGHDN and FVKESK. The CDR3 sequence is 15 residues long. V lost 3 bases and J lost 3, with 11 bases in between. This CDR3 reads CASSHQGGYTGELFF. Written as DNA, the CDR3 is TGTGCCAGCAGCCATCAGGGGGGCTACACCGGGGAGCTGTTTTTT.

This clonotype was picked up many times. The CDR3 loop reads CASSLALQSYTF. The CDR3 DNA reads as TGCGCCAGCAGCTTGGCTCTACAGAGCTACACCTTC. The chain combines TRBV5-1 with TRBJ1-2; D not resolved. CDR1 SGHRS and CDR2 YFSETQ come from the germline V gene. V was clipped by 0 bases and J by 9 bases, with 9 bases between them. The CDR3 is 12 amino acids.

The rearrangement links TRBV29-1 to TRBJ1-1; perhaps TRBD1 as D (5 bases). With 7 bases removed from V and 5 bases from J, the gap between germline ends came to 17 bases. CDR3 length equals 13 residues. Germline values: CDR1 SQVTM, CDR2 ANQGSEA. CDR3 in DNA: TGCAGCGGATCGGGGTTAGGGGATACTGAAGCTTTCTTT. Translating it yields CSGSGLGDTEAFF.

This rearrangement joins TRBV5-5 to TRBJ2-7; 7 bases map to TRBD1. The CDR3 is 14 amino acids. V trimming: 5 bases; J trimming: 0 bases; junction bases outside the gene matches: 5. Germline assignment: CDR1 SGHKS and CDR2 YYEKEE (reference sequence). The CDR3 sequence: CASRFGQASYEQYF. For the CDR3, the DNA is TGTGCCAGCAGGTTCGGACAGGCCTCCTACGAGCAGTACTTC.

V usage is TRBV20-1 and J usage is TRBJ2-5; D call uncertain. The CDR3 sequence is 14 residues long. V lost 3 bases and J 5 bases, leaving 16 bases between the germline ends. The germline V gene encodes CDR1 DFQATT and CDR2 SNEGSKA (reference sequence). For the CDR3, the DNA is TGCAGTGCTAGTGGCTTGACTTTGGGTGAGACCCAGTACTTC. Encoded protein: CSASGLTLGETQYF.

There are many counts of this clonotype. This sequence joins TRBV2 and TRBJ2-2; D call uncertain. Germline V gene lookup returns CDR1 SNHLY and CDR2 FYNNEI. V shed 4 bases and J shed 1 base, with 10 bases lying between them. The CDR3 is 15 amino acids. The chain's CDR3 is CASSGVGRNTGELFF. CDR3 bases: TGTGCCAGCAGTGGGGTGGGAAGGAACACCGGGGAGCTGTTTTTT.

This clonotype was seen only a few times. V and J are TRBV20-1 and TRBJ1-1; no definite D call. Trimming stripped 5 bases from V and 1 base from J, with 11 bases between. Germline CDR1 DFQATT, CDR2 SNEGSKA (reference sequence). This CDR3 is 13 amino acids long. The CDR3 here is CSASPGKNTEAFF. DNA of the CDR3: TGCAGTGCTTCTCCGGGCAAGAACACTGAAGCTTTCTTT.

This clonotype occurred a few times. The V gene is TRBV20-1, the J gene TRBJ2-7; no clear D gene. The CDR3 length is 12 residues. Germline loops: CDR1 DFQATT, CDR2 SNEGSKA (reference sequence). The germline V and J ends were trimmed by 3 bases and 0 bases, with 6 bases remaining between them. The CDR3 is CSARKSSYEQYF. CDR3 in DNA: TGCAGTGCTAGGAAGAGCTCCTACGAGCAGTACTTC.

This clonotype was seen many times. The chain carries TRBV20-1 and TRBJ2-1; TRBD2 agrees at 9 bases. Germline V lookup: CDR1 DFQATT, CDR2 SNEGSKA (reference sequence). The CDR3 has 13 residues. The junction had 2 bases not matched to a gene; V was cut back by 4 bases and J by 4 bases. The CDR3 loop is CSAIAGAYNEQFF. CDR3 DNA: TGCAGTGCTATAGCGGGGGCTTACAATGAGCAGTTCTTC.

This chain joins TRBV30 and TRBJ2-5, with 11 bases matching TRBD2. Germline lookup yields CDR1 GTSNPN and CDR2 SVGIG (reference sequence). The CDR3 has 13 amino acids. V lost 2 bases to trimming and J lost 9 bases; unmatched junction nucleotides: 5. The CDR3: CAWSLAGGHSQYF. CDR3 nucleotide sequence: TGTGCCTGGAGTTTAGCGGGGGGGCATTCCCAGTACTTC.

The chain joins TRBV28 to TRBJ2-5; tentatively, D is TRBD2 (6 bases). The length of the CDR3 is 14 residues. V was trimmed by 6 bases and J by 5 bases, leaving 16 bases between them. Germline V gives CDR1 MDHEN, CDR2 SYDVKM. The CDR3 protein is CASRGLGGPETQYF. In DNA form, the CDR3 reads TGTGCCAGCAGAGGATTGGGGGGTCCCGAGACCCAGTACTTC.

In this sample, this clonotype turned up a few times. The chain links TRBV10-1 to TRBJ2-7, with D tentatively TRBD1 (6 bases). V lost 6 bases to trimming and J lost 0 bases, with 12 bases between them. Germline loops: CDR1 WNHNN, CDR2 SYGVQD (reference sequence). This CDR3 is 14 amino acids long. CDR3 in amino acids: CASSPDSSSYEQYF. CDR3 DNA sequence: TGCGCCAGCAGCCCGGACAGTAGCTCCTACGAGCAGTACTTC.

The chain employs TRBV2 and TRBJ2-5; 15 nucleotides match TRBD2. Losses at the gene ends were 5 bases for V and 4 bases for J; bases not matched to a gene: 14. Germline CDR1 SNHLY, CDR2 FYNNEI. This CDR3 contains 19 residues. Here the CDR3 reads CASSHHGTSGGTTRETQYF. CDR3 DNA: TGTGCCAGCAGTCACCACGGGACTAGCGGGGGGACAACCCGAGAGACCCAGTACTTC. Supplemented by reference TRBV2 and TRBJ2-5, the full variable domain reads EPEVTQTPSHQVTQMGQEVILRCVPISNHLYFYWYRQILGQKVEFLVSFYNNEISEKSEIFDDQFSVERPDGSNFTLKIRSTKLEDSAMYFCASSHHGTSGGTTRETQYFGPGTRLLVL.

The chain recombines TRBV2 with TRBJ2-5; D assignment may be TRBD1 or TRBD2 (6 bases each). The length of the CDR3 is 14 residues. Looked up from germline, CDR1 is SNHLY and CDR2 is FYNNEI. Trimming pared 8 bases from V and 7 bases from J, leaving 20 bases between. In DNA, the CDR3 is TGTGCCAGCGGCGGAGGAGGGGGTTATGGGACCCAGTACTTC. Its translation: CASGGGGGYGTQYF.

The table lists this clonotype with a count of one. The rearrangement links TRBV2 to TRBJ2-3; no clear D gene. The CDR3 consists of 12 residues. Germline values: CDR1 SNHLY, CDR2 FYNNEI. V shed 5 bases and J shed 4 bases, with 7 bases lying between them. The CDR3 is CASSPEADTQYF. CDR3 bases: TGTGCCAGCAGTCCCGAAGCAGATACGCAGTATTTT.

The chain has TRBV12-3 or TRBV12-4 and TRBJ2-7; 8 nucleotides match TRBD1. Trimming removed 11 bases from V and 3 bases from J; junction bases left unmatched: 12. The CDR3 has 14 residues. DNA for the CDR3: TGTGCCTCATCGGGGCCAGGGGGCGTCTACGAGCAGTACTTC. Protein sequence: CASSGPGGVYEQYF.

The V and J genes are TRBV3-1 and TRBJ2-3; TRBD1 matches at 7 bases. From germline, CDR1 is LGHDT and CDR2 YNNKEL (reference sequence). This CDR3 comprises 15 residues. V was pared by 1 base and J by 3 bases, with 4 bases of the junction left unmatched. The DNA of the CDR3 is TGTGCCAGCAGCCAAGCGGCAGGGGGAACAGATACGCAGTATTTT. The encoded protein is CASSQAAGGTDTQYF.

This rearrangement joins TRBV15 to TRBJ2-5, with 8 bases identical to TRBD2. V was pared by 4 bases and J by 1 base, with 5 bases of the junction left unmatched. The V gene's germline CDR1 is LNHNV and CDR2 YYDKDF (reference sequence). This CDR3 has 15 residues. Here the CDR3 DNA reads TGTGCCACCAGCATGCGCGGGGGGCTCCAAGAGACCCAGTACTTC. Residues: CATSMRGGLQETQYF.

There are many counts of this clonotype. An end of the junction does not agree with germline; a read error may underlie this. This chain joins TRBV5-1 and TRBJ2-5, with TRBD2 as a possible D gene (7 bases). CDR1 is SGHRS and CDR2 is YFSETQ in the germline V gene. The CDR3 contains 14 residues. DNA of the CDR3: TGCGCCAGCAGCCTGGACAAGTTTCAAAGGGGGGGGGACTTC. Translating gives CASSLDKFQRGGDF.

This clonotype has ten or more counts. The chain combines TRBV11-2 with TRBJ2-2, with D perhaps matching TRBD1 (5 bases). The CDR3 length is 14 residues. V lost 5 bases and J lost 7, with 14 bases in between. Germline CDR1 is SGHAT and CDR2 is FQNNGV. The DNA for the CDR3 is TGTGCCAGCAGCCCCCAATGGACAAACGGGGAGCTGTTTTTT. This codes for CASSPQWTNGELFF.

This clonotype came up many times. The chain uses TRBV20-1 and TRBJ1-2; no clear D gene. Germline V gene lookup returns CDR1 DFQATT and CDR2 SNEGSKA (reference sequence). The CDR3 extends over 17 amino acids. Deletions cut 5 bases from V and 0 bases from J, with 22 bases between. The CDR3 sequence: CSAAPSLANVSNYGYTF. CDR3 DNA: TGCAGTGCTGCCCCGTCTTTGGCTAACGTCTCTAACTATGGCTACACCTTC.